The entry below describes one T cell receptor beta chain. This clonotype appeared a few times. Its recognized antigen is unknown. Qualities for individual bases were not recorded, and no much larger clone is one base off. This sample's time point label indicates: newly diagnosed GD, antithyroid drugs for less than 3 months. RNA was extracted from PBMCs in TRIzol for both TCR sequencing and RNA sequencing. The diagnosis of Graves' disease followed American Thyroid Association guidelines. Patients for the study were recruited at an endocrinology department in Xi'an, China. Each patient gave 7 to 9.5 milliliters of peripheral blood, collected in an EDTA anticoagulant tube. Ficoll Paque Plus density gradient separation was used to isolate PBMCs, and no further T cell sorting was performed. RNA quality was checked with an Agilent 2100 Bioanalyzer and agarose gel, and concentration with a NanoDrop 2000. The data originate from a study of regulatory T cells in long-lasting Graves disease listed by TCRdb under 2021. Broadly, across the study: In the newly diagnosed Graves' disease group, patients had been taking antithyroid drugs for less than 3 months. Persistent Graves' disease patients were compared with newly diagnosed Graves' disease patients by peripheral blood TCR sequencing and RNA sequencing. The study took place in China and was registered as a clinical trial. A total of approximately 35 samples underwent TCR sequencing: about 13 from persistent and roughly 20 from newly diagnosed Graves' disease patients.

General study outcomes and caveats: Only peripheral blood was studied, because thyroid tissue, the primary lesion, was inaccessible. The authors noted that the small sample size was a limitation that may lower accuracy. Only the TCR beta chain was sequenced and analyzed. Patients with persistent disease shared more public clonotypes (about 2,900) than newly diagnosed patients did (approximately 1,000). TRBV28, TRBJ1-2 and TRBJ2-5 were preferentially used in persistent disease, while TRBV20-1 and TRBJ2-1 were favored in newly diagnosed disease. Compared with newly diagnosed patients, persistent Graves' disease patients had lower TCR Shannon entropy and fewer highly expanded clones, which suggests clonal expansion.

The library was made by multiplex PCR. Sequencer: Illumina HiSeq 4000. iRepertoire HTBI primers and Arm-PCR amplification of CDR3 regions were used to construct TCR beta libraries. Gel purification was performed on PCR products prior to sequencing. On the authors' methods: Gene usage analysis of CDR3 amino acid clonotypes used the approximately 62 TRBV and approximately 13 TRBJ segments found across samples. Filtered high-quality paired reads were merged into contigs using COPE and FqMerger. BLAST was used to align contigs to the IMGT TRBV, TRBD and TRBJ reference genes, and CDR3 was defined following IMGT. Any clonotype with a frequency above 0.1% was counted as a highly expanded clone. Shannon entropy served as the measure of repertoire diversity, while the Gini coefficient captured V-J evenness. A clonotype was considered public if more than one individual shared it. TCRdb reprocessed the public reads (quality trimming at Q25 with fastp, clone calling with MiXCR) and kept in-frame beta chains. Rows are combined by CDR3 protein, so each entry shows the most common genes and DNA. The V and J calls and clone size are TCRdb's, not the authors'. This sample lists roughly 400,000 distinct CDR3 sequences; around 15% were detected once. The ten biggest clones cover about 25% of the sample.

The CDR3 numbers 13 residues from cysteine through phenylalanine. Here the CDR3 DNA is all that survives: 39 bases in frame from base 1. V drops 1 base and J drops 5 bases, leaving 8 bases in between. The germline V gene (reference sequence) sets CDR1 to LGHDT and CDR2 to YNNKEL. In addition, the sample was reused for a study of T cells in Graves' hyperthyroidism and ophthalmopathy. Drawing on the second study: A patient counted as having stable Graves' hyperthyroidism if no progression to ophthalmopathy occurred over 18 months of follow-up. Hyperthyroidism patients were newly diagnosed, had a disease duration of under 2 months, and were aged 18 to 65 years. The study excluded patients with uncontrolled infections, other autoimmune diseases, pregnancy or lactation. Clinical symptoms, serum thyroxine and TRAb, thyroid ultrasound, and orbital computed tomography formed the basis for the diagnoses. The TCR CDR3 was subjected to a first round of RT-PCR using the HTBI primer set and the Qiagen OneStep RT-PCR kit. Most expanded thyroid clonotypes (frequency above 0.001) were also found in blood, which suggests that blood repertoires may mirror thyroid immune responses. A 13 V-J signature model separated ophthalmopathy from stable hyperthyroidism, with about 90% sensitivity and 81.08% specificity in cross-validation and 80%/75% in testing. During validation, the model predicted progression to ophthalmopathy a median of around 7 months ahead of onset, with 70.59% sensitivity and 72% to 80% specificity. To identify distinguishing TCR V-J signatures, a discovery cohort of 95 to 100 patients was used, comprising some 45 with Graves' ophthalmopathy and under 60 with stable Graves' hyperthyroidism. An independent validation cohort of 18 to 20 hyperthyroidism patients and 17 patients who later progressed to ophthalmopathy tested prospective prediction of ophthalmopathy. The 100 discovery patients were randomly split 7:3 into training and test sets. In addition, the study compared T-cell repertoires in thyroid tissue and in blood from about 6 Graves' hyperthyroidism patients. After sampling, hyperthyroidism patients received methimazole starting at 30 mg daily, and ophthalmopathy patients received high-dose intravenous methylprednisolone. Libraries were constructed in a second round of multiplex PCR, after which size selection and purification were performed. Libraries were sequenced paired-end with 100 bp reads on an Illumina HiSeq2000. SOAPnuke was used to process the raw data, throwing out any read that contained adapters or uncalled bases, had a mean Phred below 15, or lacked an exact constant-primer or identifier match. COPE v1.2.5 was used to merge the high-quality paired reads, and each unique nucleotide sequence was defined as a clonotype. MiTCR v1.1 was used to align clonotypes to the IMGT TRBV, TRBD and TRBJ reference segments. The analysis included only V-J combinations with a frequency above 0.0001, which together covered roughly 99% of the repertoires. The TCS score was defined as F50 (clonal expansion) divided by E x V (chaos), with BLOSUM62-based TCRdist calculated between CDR3 peptides within each V-J. Welch's t-statistics and random forest reduced roughly 500 V-J features to about 12, which were used in a naive Bayes classifier (R e1071). Sample size was not statistically predetermined, and blinding of investigators to group allocation was not performed. According to the paper, TCR Vbeta CDR3 sequencing was carried out on 135 peripheral blood samples, which came from about 45 ophthalmopathy, around 75 hyperthyroidism and roughly 17 progressor patients.

The chain uses TRBV3-1 and TRBJ1-2, with a tentative D gene TRBD1 over 6 matching bases. The sequence came from a woman between 18 and 29 years old with Graves disease. Donor details come from another sample of the same person, matched by shared clones. This sample comprised peripheral blood mononuclear cells (PBMCs), obtained at new diagnosis, from a patient treated with antithyroid drugs. At the DNA level, the sequence is TGTGCCAGCAGCCAAGGACAGGAATATGGCTACACCTTC. This codes for CASSQGQEYGYTF.